The T cell receptor (beta chain) under discussion was sequenced for a study of identical twins. Broader study findings: Analyses of zero insertions could, in part, be confounded by invariant MAIT and iNKT cells.

The V segment lost 5 bases and the J segment 2 bases; nucleotides outside the gene matches: 19. Germline V gene sequence: CDR1 SGHAT, CDR2 FQDESV (reference sequence). The CDR3 consists of 20 residues. Remarks on this clonotype: Its antigen is undetermined.

Template switching (which added a universal primer site) was used, and cDNA carried unique molecular identifiers. TCRdb itself ran the 5' RACE reads through MiXCR, one entry per CDR3 protein. The profile shows 250,000 or so distinct CDR3 sequences, about 9% of them singletons. These data were also reused for a study on yellow fever vaccine responses in identical twins.

This receptor was identified in a woman under 30 in good health. Sequenced sample: CD8+ T cells sorted from blood. This chain connects TRBV11-1 to TRBJ2-7, with 12 positions matching TRBD2. CDR3 sequence: CASSPDKGLAGAVAPYEQYF. For the CDR3, the DNA is TGTGCCAGCAGCCCCGATAAGGGACTAGCGGGTGCGGTTGCCCCCTACGAGCAGTACTTC.